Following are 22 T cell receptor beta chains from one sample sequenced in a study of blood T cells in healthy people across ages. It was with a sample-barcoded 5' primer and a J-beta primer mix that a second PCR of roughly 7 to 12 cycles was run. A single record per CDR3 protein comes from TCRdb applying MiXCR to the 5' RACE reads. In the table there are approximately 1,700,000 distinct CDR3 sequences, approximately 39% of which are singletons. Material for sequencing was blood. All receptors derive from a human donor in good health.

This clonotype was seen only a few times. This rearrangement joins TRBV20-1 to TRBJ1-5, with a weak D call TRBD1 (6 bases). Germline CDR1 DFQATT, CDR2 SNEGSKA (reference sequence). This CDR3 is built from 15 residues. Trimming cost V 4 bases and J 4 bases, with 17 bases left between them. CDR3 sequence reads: CSAKPLNRDNQPQHF. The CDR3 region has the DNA TGCAGTGCTAAACCTCTGAACAGGGATAATCAGCCCCAGCATTTT.

CDR3 bases: TGTGCCAGCAGTTTAGGGACAGAAGCCTATGGCTACACCTTC. The encoded protein is CASSLGTEAYGYTF. The chain couples TRBV12-3 or TRBV12-4 to TRBJ1-2; TRBD1 is a possible D gene (6 bases). V was shortened by 1 base and J by 4 bases, with 10 bases between the two germline ends. The CDR3 loop spans 14 amino acids.

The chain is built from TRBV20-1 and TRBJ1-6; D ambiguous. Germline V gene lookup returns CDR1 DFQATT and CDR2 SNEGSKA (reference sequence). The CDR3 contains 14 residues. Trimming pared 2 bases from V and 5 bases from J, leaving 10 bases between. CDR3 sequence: CSARKQLHNSPLHF. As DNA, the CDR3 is TGCAGTGCTAGAAAACAGCTACATAATTCACCCCTCCACTTT.

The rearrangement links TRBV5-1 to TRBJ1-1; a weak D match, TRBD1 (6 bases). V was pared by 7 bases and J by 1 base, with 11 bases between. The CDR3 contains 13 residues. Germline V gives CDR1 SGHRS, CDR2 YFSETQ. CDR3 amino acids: CASLGHANTEAFF. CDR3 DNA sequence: TGCGCCAGCCTGGGACACGCGAACACTGAAGCTTTCTTT.

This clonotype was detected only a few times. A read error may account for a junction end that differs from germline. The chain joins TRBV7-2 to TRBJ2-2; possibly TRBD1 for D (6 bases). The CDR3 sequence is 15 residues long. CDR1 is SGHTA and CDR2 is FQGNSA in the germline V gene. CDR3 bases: TGTGCCAGCAGCTTACGAACAGGGAACCCCGGGGAGCTGTTTTTT. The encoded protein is CASSLRTGNPGELFF.

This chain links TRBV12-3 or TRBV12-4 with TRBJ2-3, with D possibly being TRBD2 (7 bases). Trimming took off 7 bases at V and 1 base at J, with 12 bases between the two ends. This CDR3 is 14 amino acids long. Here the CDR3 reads CASTRGAGTDTQYF. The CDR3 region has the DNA TGTGCCAGCACCCGGGGGGCGGGCACAGATACGCAGTATTTT.

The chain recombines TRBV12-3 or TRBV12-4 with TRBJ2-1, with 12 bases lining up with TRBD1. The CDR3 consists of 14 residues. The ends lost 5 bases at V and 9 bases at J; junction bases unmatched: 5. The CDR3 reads CASSGTGGLGEQFF. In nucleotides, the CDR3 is TGTGCCAGCAGTGGGACAGGGGGCTTGGGTGAGCAGTTCTTC.

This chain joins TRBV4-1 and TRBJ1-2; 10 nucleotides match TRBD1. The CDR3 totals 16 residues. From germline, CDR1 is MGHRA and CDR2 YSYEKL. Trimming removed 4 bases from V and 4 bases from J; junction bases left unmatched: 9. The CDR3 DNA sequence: TGCGCCAGCAGCCGTGACAGGGGGCTTCAAGGCTATGGCTACACCTTC. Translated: CASSRDRGLQGYGYTF.

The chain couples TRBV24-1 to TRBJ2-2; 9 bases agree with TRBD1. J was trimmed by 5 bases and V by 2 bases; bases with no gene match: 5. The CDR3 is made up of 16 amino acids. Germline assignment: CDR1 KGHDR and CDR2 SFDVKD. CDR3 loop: CATSDSGTGPTGELFF. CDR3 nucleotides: TGTGCCACCAGTGATTCCGGGACAGGGCCTACCGGGGAGCTGTTTTTT.

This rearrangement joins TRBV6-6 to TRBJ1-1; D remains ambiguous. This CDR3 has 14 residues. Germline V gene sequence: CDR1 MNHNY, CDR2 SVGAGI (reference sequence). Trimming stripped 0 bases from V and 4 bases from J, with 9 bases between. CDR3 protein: CASSYSMGVTEAFF. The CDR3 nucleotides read TGTGCCAGCAGTTACTCGATGGGAGTCACTGAAGCTTTCTTT.

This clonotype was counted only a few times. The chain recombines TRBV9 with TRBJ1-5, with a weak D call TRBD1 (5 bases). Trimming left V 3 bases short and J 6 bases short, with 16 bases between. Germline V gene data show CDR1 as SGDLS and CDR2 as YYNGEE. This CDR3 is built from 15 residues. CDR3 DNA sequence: TGTGCCAGCAGCGCGCTGGGGGGAGGTGGTCAGCCCCAGCATTTT. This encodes CASSALGGGGQPQHF.

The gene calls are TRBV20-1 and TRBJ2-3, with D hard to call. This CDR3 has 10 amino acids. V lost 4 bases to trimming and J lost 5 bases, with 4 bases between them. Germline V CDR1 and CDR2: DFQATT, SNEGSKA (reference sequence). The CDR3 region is CSAIIDTQYF. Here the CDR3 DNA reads TGCAGTGCTATTATAGATACGCAGTATTTT.

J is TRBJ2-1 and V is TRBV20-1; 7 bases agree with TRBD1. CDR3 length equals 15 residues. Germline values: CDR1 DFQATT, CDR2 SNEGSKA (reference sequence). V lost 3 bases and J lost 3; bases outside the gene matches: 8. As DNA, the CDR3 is TGCAGTGCTAGCCCCCCAGGGGGAGTCTACAATGAGCAGTTCTTC. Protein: CSASPPGGVYNEQFF.

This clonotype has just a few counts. The CDR3 is CASSQGTSGGVGTQYF. The DNA for the CDR3 is TGCGCCAGCAGCCAAGGGACTAGCGGGGGGGTAGGGACGCAGTATTTT. The chain employs TRBV4-3 and TRBJ2-3, with TRBD2 matching 15 bases. Germline V gives CDR1 LGHNA, CDR2 YSLEER. This CDR3 is 16 amino acids long. The J segment lost 9 bases and the V segment lost 1 base, leaving 5 bases of the junction unmatched.

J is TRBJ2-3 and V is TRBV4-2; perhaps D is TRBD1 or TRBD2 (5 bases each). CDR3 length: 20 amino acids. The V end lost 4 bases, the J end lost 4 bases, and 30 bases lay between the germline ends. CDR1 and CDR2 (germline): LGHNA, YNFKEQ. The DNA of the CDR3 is TGTGCCAGCAGCCGAGACCGGGGCAGGGCAAAACCCATCCTCCCAGATACGCAGTATTTT. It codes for CASSRDRGRAKPILPDTQYF.

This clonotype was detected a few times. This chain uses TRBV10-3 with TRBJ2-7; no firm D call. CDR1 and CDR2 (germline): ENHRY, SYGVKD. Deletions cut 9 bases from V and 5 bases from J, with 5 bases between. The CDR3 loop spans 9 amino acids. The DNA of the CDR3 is TGTGCCATTGGGAACGAGCAGTACTTC. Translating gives CAIGNEQYF.

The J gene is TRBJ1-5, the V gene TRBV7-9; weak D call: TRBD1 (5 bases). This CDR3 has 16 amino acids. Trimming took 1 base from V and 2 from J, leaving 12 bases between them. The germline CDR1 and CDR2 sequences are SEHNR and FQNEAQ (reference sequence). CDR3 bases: TGTGCCAGCAGCTTAGGTGAGGGGCGAGGCAATCAGCCCCAGCATTTT. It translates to CASSLGEGRGNQPQHF.

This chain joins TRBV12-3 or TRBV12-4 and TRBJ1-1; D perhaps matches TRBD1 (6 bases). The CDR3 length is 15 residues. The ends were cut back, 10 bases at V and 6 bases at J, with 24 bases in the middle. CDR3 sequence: CATREYPQQGPEAFF. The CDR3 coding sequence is TGTGCCACCCGAGAATACCCACAACAGGGCCCTGAAGCTTTCTTT.

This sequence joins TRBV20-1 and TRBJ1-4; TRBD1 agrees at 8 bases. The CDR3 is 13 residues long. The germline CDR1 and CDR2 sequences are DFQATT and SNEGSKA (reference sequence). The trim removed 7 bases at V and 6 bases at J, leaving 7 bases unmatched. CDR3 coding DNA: TGCAGTGTTCCAGACAGGGGCGATGAAAAACTGTTTTTT. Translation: CSVPDRGDEKLFF.

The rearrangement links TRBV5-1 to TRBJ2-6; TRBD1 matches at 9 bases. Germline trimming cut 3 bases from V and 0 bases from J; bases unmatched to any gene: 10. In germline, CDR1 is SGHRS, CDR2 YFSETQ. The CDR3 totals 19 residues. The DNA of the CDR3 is TGCGCCAGCAGCTCTATTCGGACAGGGGCCACCTCTGGGGCCAACGTCCTGACTTTC. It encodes CASSSIRTGATSGANVLTF.

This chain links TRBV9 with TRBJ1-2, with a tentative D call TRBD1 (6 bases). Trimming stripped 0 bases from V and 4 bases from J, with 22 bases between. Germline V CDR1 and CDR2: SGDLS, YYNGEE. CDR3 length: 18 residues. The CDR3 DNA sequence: TGTGCCAGCAGCGTAGGGATTCCGGGGGGCGGAATTCCCTATGGCTACACCTTC. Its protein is CASSVGIPGGGIPYGYTF.

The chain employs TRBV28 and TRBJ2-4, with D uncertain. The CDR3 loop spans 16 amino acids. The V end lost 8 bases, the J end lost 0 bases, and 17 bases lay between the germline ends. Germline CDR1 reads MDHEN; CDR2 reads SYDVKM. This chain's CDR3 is CASAPYGELAKNIQYF. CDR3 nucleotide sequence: TGTGCCAGCGCCCCGTATGGGGAACTAGCCAAAAACATTCAGTACTTC. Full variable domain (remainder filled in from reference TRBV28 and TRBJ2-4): DVKVTQSSRYLVKRTGEKVFLECVQDMDHENMFWYRQDPGLGLRLIYFSYDVKMKEKGDIPEGYSVSREKKERFSLILESASTNQTSMYLCASAPYGELAKNIQYFGAGTRLSVL.